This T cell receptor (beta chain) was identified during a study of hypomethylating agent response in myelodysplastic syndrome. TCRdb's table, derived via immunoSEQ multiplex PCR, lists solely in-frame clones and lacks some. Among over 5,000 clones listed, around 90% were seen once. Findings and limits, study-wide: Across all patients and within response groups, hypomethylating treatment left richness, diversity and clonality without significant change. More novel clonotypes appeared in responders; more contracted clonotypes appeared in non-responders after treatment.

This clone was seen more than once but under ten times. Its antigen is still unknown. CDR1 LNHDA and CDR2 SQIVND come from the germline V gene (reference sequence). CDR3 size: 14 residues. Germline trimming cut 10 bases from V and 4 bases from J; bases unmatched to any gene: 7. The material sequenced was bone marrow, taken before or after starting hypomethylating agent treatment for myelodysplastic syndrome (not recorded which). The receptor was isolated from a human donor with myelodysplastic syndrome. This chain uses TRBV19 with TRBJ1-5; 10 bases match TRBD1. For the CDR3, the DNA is TGTGCCACCTCCCGGACAGGGGGGAATCAGCCCCAGCATTTT. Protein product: CATSRTGGNQPQHF.